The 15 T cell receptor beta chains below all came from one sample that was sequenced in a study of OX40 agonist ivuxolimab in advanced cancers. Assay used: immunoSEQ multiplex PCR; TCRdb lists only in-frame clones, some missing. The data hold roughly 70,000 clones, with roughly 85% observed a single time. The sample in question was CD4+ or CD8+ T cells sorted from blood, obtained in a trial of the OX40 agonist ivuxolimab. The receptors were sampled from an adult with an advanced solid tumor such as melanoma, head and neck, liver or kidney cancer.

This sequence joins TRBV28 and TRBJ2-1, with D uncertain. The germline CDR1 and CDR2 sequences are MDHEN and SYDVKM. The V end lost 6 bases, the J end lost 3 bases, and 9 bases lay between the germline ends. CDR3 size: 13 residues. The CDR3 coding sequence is TGTGCCAGCAGATCCCCACACTACAATGAGCAGTTCTTC. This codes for CASRSPHYNEQFF. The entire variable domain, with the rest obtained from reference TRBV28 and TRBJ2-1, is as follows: DVKVTQSSRYLVKRTGEKVFLECVQDMDHENMFWYRQDPGLGLRLIYFSYDVKMKEKGDIPEGYSVSREKKERFSLILESASTNQTSMYLCASRSPHYNEQFFGPGTRLTVL.

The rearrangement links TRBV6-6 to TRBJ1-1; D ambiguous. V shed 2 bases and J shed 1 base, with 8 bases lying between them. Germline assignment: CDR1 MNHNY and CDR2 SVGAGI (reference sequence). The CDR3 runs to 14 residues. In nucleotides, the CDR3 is TGTGCCAGCAGTTACCTGGACGGGAACACTGAAGCTTTCTTT. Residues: CASSYLDGNTEAFF.

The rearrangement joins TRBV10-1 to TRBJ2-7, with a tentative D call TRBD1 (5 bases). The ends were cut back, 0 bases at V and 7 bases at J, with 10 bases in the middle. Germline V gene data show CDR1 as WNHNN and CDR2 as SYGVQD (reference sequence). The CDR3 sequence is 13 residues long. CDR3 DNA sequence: TGCGCCAGCAGTGAGTCCCGACAGATGGAGCAGTACTTC. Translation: CASSESRQMEQYF.

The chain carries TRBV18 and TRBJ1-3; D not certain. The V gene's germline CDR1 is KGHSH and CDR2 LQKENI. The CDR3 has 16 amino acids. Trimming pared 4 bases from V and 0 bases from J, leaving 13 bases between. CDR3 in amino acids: CASSLADTSSGNTIYF. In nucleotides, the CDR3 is TGTGCCAGCTCACTAGCAGACACGAGCTCTGGAAACACCATATATTTT.

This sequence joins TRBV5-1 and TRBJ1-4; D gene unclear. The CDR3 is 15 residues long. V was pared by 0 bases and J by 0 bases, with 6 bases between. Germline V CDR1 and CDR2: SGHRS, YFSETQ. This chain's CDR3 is CASSLVATTNEKLFF. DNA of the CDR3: TGCGCCAGCAGCTTGGTGGCAACAACTAATGAAAAACTGTTTTTT.

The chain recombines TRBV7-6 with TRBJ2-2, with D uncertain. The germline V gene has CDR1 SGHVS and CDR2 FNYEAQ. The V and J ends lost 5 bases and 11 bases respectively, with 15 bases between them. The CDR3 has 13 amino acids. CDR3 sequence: CASSRGPYVELFF. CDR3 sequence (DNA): TGTGCCAGCAGCCGTGGTCCCTACGTAGAGCTGTTTTTT.

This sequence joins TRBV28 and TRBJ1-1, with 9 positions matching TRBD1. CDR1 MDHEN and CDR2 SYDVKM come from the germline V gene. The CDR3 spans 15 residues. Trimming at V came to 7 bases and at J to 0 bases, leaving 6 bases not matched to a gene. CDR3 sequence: CASTSWDRVNTEAFF. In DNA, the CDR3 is TGTGCCAGCACCTCATGGGACAGGGTGAACACTGAAGCTTTCTTT. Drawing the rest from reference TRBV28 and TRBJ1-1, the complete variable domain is DVKVTQSSRYLVKRTGEKVFLECVQDMDHENMFWYRQDPGLGLRLIYFSYDVKMKEKGDIPEGYSVSREKKERFSLILESASTNQTSMYLCASTSWDRVNTEAFFGQGTRLTVV.

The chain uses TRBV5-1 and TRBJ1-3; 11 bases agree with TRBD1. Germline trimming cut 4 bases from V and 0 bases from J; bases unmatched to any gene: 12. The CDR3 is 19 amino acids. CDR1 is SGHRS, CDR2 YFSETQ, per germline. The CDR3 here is CASSLPPSGTGGSGNTIYF. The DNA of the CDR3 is TGCGCCAGCAGCCTGCCCCCCTCCGGGACAGGGGGCTCTGGAAACACCATATATTTT.

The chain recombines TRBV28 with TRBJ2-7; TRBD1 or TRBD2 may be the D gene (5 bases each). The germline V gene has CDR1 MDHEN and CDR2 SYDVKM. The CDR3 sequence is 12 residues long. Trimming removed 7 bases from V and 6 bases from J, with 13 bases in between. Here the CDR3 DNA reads TGTGCCAGCACCCGAGAGGGGCTCGAGCAGTACTTC. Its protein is CASTREGLEQYF.

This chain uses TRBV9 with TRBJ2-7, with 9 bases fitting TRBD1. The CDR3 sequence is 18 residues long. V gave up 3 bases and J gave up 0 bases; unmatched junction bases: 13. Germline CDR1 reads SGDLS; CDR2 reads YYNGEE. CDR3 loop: CASSAAWTGDARSYEQYF. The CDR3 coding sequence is TGTGCCAGCAGCGCCGCTTGGACAGGGGACGCACGCTCCTACGAGCAGTACTTC.

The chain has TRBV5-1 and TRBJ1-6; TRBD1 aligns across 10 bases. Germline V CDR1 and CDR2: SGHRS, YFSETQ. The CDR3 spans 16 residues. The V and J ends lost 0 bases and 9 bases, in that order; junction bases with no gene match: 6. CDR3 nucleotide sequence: TGCGCCAGCAGCTTGGCCAAGGGACAGGGGAGTTCACCCCTCCACTTT. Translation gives CASSLAKGQGSSPLHF. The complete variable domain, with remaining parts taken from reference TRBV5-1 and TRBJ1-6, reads KAGVTQTPRYLIKTRGQQVTLSCSPISGHRSVSWYQQTPGQGLQFLFEYFSETQRNKGNFPGRFSGRQFSNSRSEMNVSTLELGDSALYLCASSLAKGQGSSPLHFGNGTRLTVT.

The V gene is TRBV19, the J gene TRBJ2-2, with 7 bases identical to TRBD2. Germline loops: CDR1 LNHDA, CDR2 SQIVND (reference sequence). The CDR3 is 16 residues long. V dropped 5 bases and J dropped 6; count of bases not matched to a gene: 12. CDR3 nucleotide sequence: TGTGCCAGTAGTCACACCGGGAGGCCGCGGCCCGGGGAGCTGTTTTTT. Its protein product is CASSHTGRPRPGELFF.

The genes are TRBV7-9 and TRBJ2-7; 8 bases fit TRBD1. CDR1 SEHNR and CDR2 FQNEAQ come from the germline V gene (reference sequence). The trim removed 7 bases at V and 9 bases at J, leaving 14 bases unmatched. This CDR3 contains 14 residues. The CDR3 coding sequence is TGTGCCAGCAACGGTCCGACAGGGGATATTGTGCAGTACTTC. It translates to CASNGPTGDIVQYF.

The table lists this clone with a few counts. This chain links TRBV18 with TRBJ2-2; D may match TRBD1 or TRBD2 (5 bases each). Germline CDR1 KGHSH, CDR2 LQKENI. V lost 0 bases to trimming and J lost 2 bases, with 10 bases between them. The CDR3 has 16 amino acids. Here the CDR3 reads CASSPPRGTNTGELFF. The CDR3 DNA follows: TGTGCCAGCTCACCACCGAGGGGTACTAACACCGGGGAGCTGTTTTTT.

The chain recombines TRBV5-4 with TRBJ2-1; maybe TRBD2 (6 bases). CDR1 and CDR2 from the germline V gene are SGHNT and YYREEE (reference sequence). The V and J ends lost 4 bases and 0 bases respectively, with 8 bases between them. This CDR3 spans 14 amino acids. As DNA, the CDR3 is TGTGCCAGCAGCCGGGAGAGCTCCTACAATGAGCAGTTCTTC. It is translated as CASSRESSYNEQFF.